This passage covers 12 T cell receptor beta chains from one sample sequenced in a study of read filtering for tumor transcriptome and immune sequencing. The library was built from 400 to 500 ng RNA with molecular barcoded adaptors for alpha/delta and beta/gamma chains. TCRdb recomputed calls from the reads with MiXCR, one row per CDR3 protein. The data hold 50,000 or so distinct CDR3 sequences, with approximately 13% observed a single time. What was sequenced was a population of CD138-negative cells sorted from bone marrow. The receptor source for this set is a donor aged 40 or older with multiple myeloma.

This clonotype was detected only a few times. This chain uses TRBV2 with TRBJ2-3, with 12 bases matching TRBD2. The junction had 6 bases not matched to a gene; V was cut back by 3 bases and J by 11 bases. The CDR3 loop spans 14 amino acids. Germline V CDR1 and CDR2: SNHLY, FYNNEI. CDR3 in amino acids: CASSELAGGPGQYF. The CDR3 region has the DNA TGTGCCAGCAGTGAGCTAGCGGGGGGGCCCGGGCAGTATTTT.

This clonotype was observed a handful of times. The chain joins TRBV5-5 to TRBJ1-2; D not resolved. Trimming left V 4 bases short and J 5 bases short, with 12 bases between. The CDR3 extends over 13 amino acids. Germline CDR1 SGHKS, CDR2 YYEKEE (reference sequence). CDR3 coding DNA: TGTGCCAGCAGCGGTACTGGCAGTTATGGCTACACCTTC. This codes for CASSGTGSYGYTF.

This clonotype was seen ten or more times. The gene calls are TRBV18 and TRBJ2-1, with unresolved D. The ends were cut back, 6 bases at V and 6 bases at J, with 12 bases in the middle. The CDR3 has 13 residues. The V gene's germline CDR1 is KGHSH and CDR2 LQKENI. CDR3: CASSPQAGNEQFF. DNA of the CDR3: TGTGCCAGCTCGCCTCAGGCAGGCAATGAGCAGTTCTTC.

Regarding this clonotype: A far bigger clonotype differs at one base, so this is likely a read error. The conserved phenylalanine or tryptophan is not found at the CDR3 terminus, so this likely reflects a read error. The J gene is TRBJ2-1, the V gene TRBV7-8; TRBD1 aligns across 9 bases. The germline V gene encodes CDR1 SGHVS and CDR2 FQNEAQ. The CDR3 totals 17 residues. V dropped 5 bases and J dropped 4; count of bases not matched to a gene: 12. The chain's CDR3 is CASSPTTQGALYNEQFL. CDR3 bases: TGTGCCAGCAGCCCAACCACACAGGGGGCGCTTTACAATGAGCAGTTCCTC.

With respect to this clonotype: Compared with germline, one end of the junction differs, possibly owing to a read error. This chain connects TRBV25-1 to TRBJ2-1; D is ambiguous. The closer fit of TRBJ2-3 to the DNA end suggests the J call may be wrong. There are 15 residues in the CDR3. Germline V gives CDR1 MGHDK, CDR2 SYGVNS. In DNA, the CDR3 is TGTGCTAGCAGCAGGCCCAGTAGGGCGGCCGATACGCAGTATTTT. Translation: CASSRPSRAADTQYF.

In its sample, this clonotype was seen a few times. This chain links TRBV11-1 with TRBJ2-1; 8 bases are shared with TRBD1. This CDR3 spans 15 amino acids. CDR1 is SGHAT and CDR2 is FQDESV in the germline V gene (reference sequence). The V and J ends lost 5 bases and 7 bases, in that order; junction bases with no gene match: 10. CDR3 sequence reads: CASSQKRRTGNEQFF. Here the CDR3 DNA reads TGTGCCAGCAGCCAAAAACGTCGGACAGGGAATGAGCAGTTCTTC. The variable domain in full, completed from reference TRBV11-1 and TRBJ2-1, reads EAEVAQSPRYKITEKSQAVAFWCDPISGHATLYWYRQILGQGPELLVQFQDESVVDDSQLPKDRFSAERLKGVDSTLKIQPAELGDSAMYLCASSQKRRTGNEQFFGPGTRLTVL.

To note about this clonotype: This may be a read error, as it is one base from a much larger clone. CDR3 in DNA: TGTGCCGGCAGCTTATCAGGGTCGGACACCGGGGAGCTGTTTTTT. Amino acids: CAGSLSGSDTGELFF. This chain connects TRBV11-2 to TRBJ2-2, with a tentative D call TRBD1 (5 bases). Germline lookup yields CDR1 SGHAT and CDR2 FQNNGV. This CDR3 is 15 amino acids long.

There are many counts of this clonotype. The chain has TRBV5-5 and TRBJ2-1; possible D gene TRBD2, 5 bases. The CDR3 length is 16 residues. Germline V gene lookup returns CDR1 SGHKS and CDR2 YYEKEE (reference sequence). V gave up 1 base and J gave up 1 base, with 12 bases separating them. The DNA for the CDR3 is TGTGCCAGCAGCTTGCGGCTAGCCAATTCCTACAATGAGCAGTTCTTC. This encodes CASSLRLANSYNEQFF.

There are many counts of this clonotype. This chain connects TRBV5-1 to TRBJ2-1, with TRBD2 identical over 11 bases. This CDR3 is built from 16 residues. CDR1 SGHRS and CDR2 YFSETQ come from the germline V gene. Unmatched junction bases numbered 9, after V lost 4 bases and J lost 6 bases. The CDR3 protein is CASSPGGSGGANEQFF. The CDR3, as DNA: TGCGCCAGCAGCCCTGGCGGTAGCGGGGGGGCCAATGAGCAGTTCTTC.

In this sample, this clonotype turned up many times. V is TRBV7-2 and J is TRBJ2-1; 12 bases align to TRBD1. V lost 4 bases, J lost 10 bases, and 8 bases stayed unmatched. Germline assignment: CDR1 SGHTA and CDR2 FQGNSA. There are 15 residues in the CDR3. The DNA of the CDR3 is TGTGCCAGCAGCTCGACCGGGACAGGGGGCCGGGAGCAGTTCTTC. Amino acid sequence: CASSSTGTGGREQFF.

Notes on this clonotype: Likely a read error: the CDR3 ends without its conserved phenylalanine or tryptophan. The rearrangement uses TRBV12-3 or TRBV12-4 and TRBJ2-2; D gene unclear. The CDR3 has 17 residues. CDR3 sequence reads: CASSPMSGRPNIGELFL. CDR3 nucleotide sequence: TGTGCCAGCAGTCCCATGTCGGGCAGGCCGAACATCGGGGAGCTGTTTCTT.

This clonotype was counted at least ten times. The CDR3 region is CASSLEERISTDTQYF. The CDR3 DNA is TGTGCCAGCAGCTTGGAGGAGCGGATAAGCACAGATACGCAGTATTTT. The V and J genes are TRBV5-6 and TRBJ2-3; weak D call: TRBD2 (5 bases). Trimming left V 0 bases short and J 0 bases short, with 11 bases between. The CDR3 is 16 residues long. CDR1 and CDR2 (germline): SGHDT, YYEEEE.